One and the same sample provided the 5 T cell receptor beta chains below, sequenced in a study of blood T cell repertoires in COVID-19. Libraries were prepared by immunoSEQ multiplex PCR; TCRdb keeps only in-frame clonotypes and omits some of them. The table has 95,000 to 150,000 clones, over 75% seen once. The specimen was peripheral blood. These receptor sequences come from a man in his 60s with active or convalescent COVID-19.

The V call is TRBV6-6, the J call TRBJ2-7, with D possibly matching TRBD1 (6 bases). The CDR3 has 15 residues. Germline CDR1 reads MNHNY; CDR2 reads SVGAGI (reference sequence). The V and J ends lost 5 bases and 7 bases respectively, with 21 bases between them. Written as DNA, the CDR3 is TGTGCCAGCAGTCTTCCAGGACAGACTTACGGGGAGCAGTACTTC. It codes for CASSLPGQTYGEQYF.

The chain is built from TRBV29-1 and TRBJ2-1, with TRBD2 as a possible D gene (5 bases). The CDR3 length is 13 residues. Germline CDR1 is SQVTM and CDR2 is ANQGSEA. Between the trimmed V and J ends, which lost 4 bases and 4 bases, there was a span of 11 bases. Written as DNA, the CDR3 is TGCAGCGTTGTCAGCGCGGGTTACAATGAGCAGTTCTTC. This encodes CSVVSAGYNEQFF.

The CDR3 DNA follows: TGTGCCAGCAAAACAGGGGGCATGGACAATCAGCCCCAGCATTTT. It specifies CASKTGGMDNQPQHF. V and J are TRBV7-2 and TRBJ1-5, with 9 bases that match TRBD1. V lost 7 bases, J lost 3 bases, and 7 bases stayed unmatched. The germline gives CDR1 SGHTA, CDR2 FQGNSA. The CDR3 loop spans 15 amino acids.

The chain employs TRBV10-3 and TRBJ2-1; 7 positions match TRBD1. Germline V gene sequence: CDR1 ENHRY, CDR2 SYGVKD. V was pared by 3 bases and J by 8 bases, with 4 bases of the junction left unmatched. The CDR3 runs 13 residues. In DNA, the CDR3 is TGTGCCATCAGTGAAGGCAGGGGGTATGAGCAGTTCTTC. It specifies CAISEGRGYEQFF.

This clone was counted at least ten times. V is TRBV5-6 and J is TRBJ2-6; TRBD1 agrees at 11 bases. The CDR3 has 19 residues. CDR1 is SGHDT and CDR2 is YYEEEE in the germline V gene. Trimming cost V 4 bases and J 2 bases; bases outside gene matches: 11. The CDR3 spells CASSPGQGAIGAGANVLTF. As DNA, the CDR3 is TGTGCCAGCAGCCCCGGACAGGGGGCGATTGGGGCTGGGGCCAACGTCCTGACTTTC.